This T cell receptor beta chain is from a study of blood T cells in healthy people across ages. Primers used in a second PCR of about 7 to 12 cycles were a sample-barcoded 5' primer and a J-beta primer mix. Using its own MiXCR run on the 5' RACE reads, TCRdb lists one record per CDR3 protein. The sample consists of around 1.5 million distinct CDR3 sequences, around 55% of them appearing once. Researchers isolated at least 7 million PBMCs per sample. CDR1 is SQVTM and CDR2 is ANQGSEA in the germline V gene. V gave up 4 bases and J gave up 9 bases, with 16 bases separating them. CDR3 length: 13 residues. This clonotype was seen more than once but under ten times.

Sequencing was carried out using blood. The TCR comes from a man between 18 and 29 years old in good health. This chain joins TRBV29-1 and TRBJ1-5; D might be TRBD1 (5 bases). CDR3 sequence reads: CSVGGSATGPQHF. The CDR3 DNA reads TGCAGCGTTGGGGGGTCCGCTACCGGGCCCCAGCATTTT. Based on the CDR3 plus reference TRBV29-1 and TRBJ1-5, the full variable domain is SAVISQKPSRDICQRGTSLTIQCQVDSQVTMMFWYRQQPGQSLTLIATANQGSEATYESGFVIDKFPISRPNLTFSTLTVSNMSPEDSSIYLCSVGGSATGPQHFGDGTRLSIL.